The subject of this entry is one TCR beta chain. Its antigen is still unknown. The source of the sample is a study of cytomegalovirus exposure and HLA in healthy donors. The study, taken as a whole, reports: Among immune exposure information, only CMV serostatus was available.

PCR involved 60 Vbeta and 13 Jbeta primers. Data came from immunoSEQ multiplex PCR; TCRdb stores just in-frame clones and leaves some out. This table holds 200,000 to 250,000 clones, over 60% found once. V shed 4 bases, J shed 6 bases, and the junction held 14 bases outside the gene matches. The germline V gene encodes CDR1 SGHRS and CDR2 YFSETQ. The CDR3 has 17 residues. This sequence joins TRBV5-1 and TRBJ2-1; 9 nucleotides agree with TRBD2. Sequencing was performed on PBMCs. The sequence was obtained from a man aged 35 to 55 in good health and CMV-seronegative. The CDR3 sequence: CASSPPIGLAGLNEQFF. CDR3 sequence (DNA): TGCGCCAGCAGCCCCCCGATCGGGCTAGCGGGACTCAATGAGCAGTTCTTC.